The T cell receptor beta chain described here comes from a study of blood T cells in healthy people across ages. Germline values: CDR1 PRHDT, CDR2 FYEKMQ (reference sequence). V lost 4 bases, J lost 1 base, and 15 bases lay in between. This CDR3 spans 16 amino acids. The second PCR ran about 6 to 12 cycles with a sample-barcoded 5' primer and J-beta primers. TCRdb used MiXCR to reprocess the 5' RACE reads, holding one entry per CDR3 protein. The sample lists about 1.8 million distinct CDR3 sequences; roughly 50% were seen once. General observations from the study: Changes in expanded clonotypes were possibly confounded, as the CMV status of donors was unknown.

As for this clonotype: Its target is unknown.

This clonotype was obtained from a woman between 40 and 55 years old in good health. The chain carries TRBV13 and TRBJ2-3, with D possibly being TRBD1 or TRBD2 (6 bases each). Input material: blood. In nucleotides, the CDR3 is TGTGCCAGCAGCTCCCTGACAAGGGGGGGCACAGATACGCAGTATTTT. This encodes CASSSLTRGGTDTQYF.